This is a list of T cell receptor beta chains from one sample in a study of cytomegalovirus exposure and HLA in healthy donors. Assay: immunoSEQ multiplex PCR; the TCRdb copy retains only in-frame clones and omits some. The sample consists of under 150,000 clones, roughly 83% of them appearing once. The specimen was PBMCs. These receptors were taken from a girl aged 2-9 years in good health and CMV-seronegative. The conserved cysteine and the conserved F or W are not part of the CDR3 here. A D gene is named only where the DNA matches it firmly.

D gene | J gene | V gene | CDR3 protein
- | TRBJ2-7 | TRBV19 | ASRAQVDGSSYEQY
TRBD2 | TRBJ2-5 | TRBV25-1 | ASSALPGLAGFEQY
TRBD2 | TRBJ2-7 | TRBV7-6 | ASSLYRAGVVDEQY
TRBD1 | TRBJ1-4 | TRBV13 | ASSSRDRGEKLF
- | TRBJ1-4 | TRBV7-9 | ASSLAGGAGNEKLF
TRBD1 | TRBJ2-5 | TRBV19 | ASSMGQTQETQY
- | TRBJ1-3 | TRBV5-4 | ASSLGASGNTIY
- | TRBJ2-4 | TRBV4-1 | ASSQGSRGMDIQY
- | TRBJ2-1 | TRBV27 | ASSVGVDEQF
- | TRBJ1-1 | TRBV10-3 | AISPVGGDTEAF
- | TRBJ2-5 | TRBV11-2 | ASSKGAQETQY
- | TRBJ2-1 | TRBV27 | ASSPRLALSNEQF
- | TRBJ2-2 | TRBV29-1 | SVRSGVASGTGELF
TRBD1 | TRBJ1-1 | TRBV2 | ARGRDRVGGMDTEAF
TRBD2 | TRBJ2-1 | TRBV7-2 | ASSLWSGGDNEQF
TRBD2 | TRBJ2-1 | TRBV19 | ASSFTGTSVYNEQF
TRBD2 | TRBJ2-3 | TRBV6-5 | ASSWSGTSTDTQY
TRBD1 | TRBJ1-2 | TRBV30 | AWRDRRNYGYT
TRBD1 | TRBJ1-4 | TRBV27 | ASSLYRGQNEKLF
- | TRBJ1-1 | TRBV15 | ATSRGGRVTEAF
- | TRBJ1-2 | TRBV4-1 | ASSQAFGGEYGYT
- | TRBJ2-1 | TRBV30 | AWRIGFSNEQF
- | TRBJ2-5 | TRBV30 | AWSVNPSSRETQY
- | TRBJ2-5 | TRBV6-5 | ASSHLTRPETQY
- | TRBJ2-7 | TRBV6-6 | ASSSFSYEQY
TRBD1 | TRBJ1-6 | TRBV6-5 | ASRGTGVSSPLH
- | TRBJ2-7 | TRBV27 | ASSYYGTSYEQY